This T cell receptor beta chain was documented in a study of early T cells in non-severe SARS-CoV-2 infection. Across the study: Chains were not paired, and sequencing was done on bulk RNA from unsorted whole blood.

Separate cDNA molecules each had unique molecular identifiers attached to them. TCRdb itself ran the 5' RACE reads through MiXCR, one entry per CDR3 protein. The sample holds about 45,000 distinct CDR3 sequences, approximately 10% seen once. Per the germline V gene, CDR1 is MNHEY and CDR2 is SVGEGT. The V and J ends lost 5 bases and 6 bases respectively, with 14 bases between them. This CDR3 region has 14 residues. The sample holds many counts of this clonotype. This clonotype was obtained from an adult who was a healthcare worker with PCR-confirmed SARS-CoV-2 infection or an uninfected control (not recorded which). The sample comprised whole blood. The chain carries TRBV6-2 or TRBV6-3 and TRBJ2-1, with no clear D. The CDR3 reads CASSHNNKGNEQFF. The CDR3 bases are TGTGCCAGCAGTCACAACAACAAGGGCAATGAGCAGTTCTTC.